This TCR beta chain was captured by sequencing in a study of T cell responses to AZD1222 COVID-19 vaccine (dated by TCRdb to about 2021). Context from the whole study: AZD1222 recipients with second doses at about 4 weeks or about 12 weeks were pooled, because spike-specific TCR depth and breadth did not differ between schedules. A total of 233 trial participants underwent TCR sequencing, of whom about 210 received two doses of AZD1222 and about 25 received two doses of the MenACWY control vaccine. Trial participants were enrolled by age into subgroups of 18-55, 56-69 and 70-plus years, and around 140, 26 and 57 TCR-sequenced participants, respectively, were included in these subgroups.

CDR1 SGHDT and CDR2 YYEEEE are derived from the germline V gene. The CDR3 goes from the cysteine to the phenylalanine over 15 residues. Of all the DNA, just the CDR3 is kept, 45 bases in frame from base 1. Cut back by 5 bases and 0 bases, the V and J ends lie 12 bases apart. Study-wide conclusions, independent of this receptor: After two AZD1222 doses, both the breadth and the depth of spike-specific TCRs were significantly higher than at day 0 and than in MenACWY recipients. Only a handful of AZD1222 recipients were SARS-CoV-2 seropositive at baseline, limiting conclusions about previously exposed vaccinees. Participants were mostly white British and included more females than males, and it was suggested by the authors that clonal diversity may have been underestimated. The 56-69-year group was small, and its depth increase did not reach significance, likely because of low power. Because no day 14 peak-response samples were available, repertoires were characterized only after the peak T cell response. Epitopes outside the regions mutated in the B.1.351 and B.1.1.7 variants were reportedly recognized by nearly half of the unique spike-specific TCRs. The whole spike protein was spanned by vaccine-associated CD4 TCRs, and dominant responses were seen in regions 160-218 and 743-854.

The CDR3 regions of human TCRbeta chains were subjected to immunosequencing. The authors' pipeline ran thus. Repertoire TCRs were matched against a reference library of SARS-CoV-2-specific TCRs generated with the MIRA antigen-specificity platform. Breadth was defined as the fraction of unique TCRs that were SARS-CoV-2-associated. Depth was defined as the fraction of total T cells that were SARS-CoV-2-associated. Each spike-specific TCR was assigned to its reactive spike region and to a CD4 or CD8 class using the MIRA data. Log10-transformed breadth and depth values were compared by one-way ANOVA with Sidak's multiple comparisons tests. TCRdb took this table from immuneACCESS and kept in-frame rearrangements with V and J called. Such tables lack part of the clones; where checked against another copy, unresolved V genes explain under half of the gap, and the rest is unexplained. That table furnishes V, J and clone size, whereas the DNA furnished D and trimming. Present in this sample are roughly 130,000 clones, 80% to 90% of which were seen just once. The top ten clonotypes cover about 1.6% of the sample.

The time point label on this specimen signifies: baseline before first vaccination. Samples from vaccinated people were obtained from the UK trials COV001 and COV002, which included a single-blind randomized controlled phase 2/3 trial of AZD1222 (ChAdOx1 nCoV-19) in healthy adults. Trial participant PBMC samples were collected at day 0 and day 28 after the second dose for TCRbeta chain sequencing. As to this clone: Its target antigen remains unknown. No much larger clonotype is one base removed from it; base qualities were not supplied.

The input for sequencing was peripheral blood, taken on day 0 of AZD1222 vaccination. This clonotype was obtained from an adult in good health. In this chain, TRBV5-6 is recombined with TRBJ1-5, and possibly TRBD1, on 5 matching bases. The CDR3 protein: CASRLWGVSNQPQHF. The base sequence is TGTGCCAGCAGATTATGGGGGGTTAGCAATCAGCCCCAGCATTTT.